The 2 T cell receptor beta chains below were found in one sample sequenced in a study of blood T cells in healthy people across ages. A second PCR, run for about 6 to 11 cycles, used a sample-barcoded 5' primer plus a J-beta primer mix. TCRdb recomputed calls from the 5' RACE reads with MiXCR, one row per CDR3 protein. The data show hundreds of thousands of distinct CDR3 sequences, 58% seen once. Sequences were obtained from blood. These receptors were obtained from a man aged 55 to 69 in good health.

CDR3 residues: CSATTSAPSTDTQYF. CDR3 in DNA: TGCAGTGCTACGACTAGCGCGCCTAGCACAGATACGCAGTATTTT. This chain links TRBV20-1 with TRBJ2-3; 8 bases match TRBD2. The CDR3 runs to 15 residues. Germline V CDR1 and CDR2: DFQATT, SNEGSKA (reference sequence). After removal of 4 bases from V and 0 bases from J, the junction contained 6 bases not matched to a gene.

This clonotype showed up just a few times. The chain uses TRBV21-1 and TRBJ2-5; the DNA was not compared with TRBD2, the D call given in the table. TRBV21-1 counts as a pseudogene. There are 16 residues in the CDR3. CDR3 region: CASSSPPRGPKETQYF. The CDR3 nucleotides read TGTGCCAGCAGCTCCCCCCCGCGGGGGCCAAAAGAGACCCAGTACTTC.